These 20 T cell receptor beta chains share one sample of origin, sequenced in a study of blood T cell repertoires in COVID-19. Only in-frame clones appear in the TCRdb table, and some are missing; sequencing was by immunoSEQ multiplex PCR. This sample has roughly 500,000 clones, with 85% to 90% found just once. Sequencing input: PBMCs or T cells enriched from blood (not recorded which). These receptors all come from a woman aged 35 to 49 who had recovered from COVID-19.

A note on this clone: The sample contains more than one DNA sequence encoding this CDR3. The V and J genes are TRBV29-1 and TRBJ1-2, with 8 bases lining up with TRBD1. The CDR3 sequence is 12 residues long. J gave up 2 bases and V 4 bases, and 0 bases lay outside the gene matches. Germline V gene lookup returns CDR1 SQVTM and CDR2 ANQGSEA. The CDR3 here is CSVGQGNYGYTF. CDR3 DNA: TGCAGCGTTGGACAGGGGAACTATGGCTACACCTTC.

The V call is TRBV19, the J call TRBJ2-7; 9 nucleotides agree with TRBD1. Trimming at V came to 10 bases and at J to 2 bases, leaving 3 bases not matched to a gene. Germline V gene sequence: CDR1 LNHDA, CDR2 SQIVND (reference sequence). This CDR3 region has 12 residues. In DNA, the CDR3 is TGTGCCACTGGGACAGGGACCTACGAGCAGTACTTC. Residues: CATGTGTYEQYF.

V gene TRBV4-1 combines with J gene TRBJ2-2; TRBD1 might be the D (5 bases). CDR3 size: 15 residues. CDR1 is MGHRA, CDR2 YSYEKL, per germline. V was trimmed by 0 bases and J by 5 bases, leaving 10 bases between them. CDR3 sequence: CASSQEQARTGELFF. CDR3 nucleotide sequence: TGCGCCAGCAGCCAAGAACAGGCAAGGACCGGGGAGCTGTTTTTT.

V usage is TRBV6-6 and J usage is TRBJ2-7, with TRBD2 as a possible D gene (5 bases). Trimming took off 8 bases at V and 0 bases at J, with 14 bases between the two ends. This CDR3 has 14 amino acids. Germline CDR1 reads MNHNY; CDR2 reads SVGAGI (reference sequence). The CDR3 coding sequence is TGTGCCAGCTTGTTGGAGGAGAGCTCCTACGAGCAGTACTTC. It is translated as CASLLEESSYEQYF.

The chain links TRBV6-6 to TRBJ1-1; D possibly corresponds to TRBD1 (6 bases). Germline-derived CDR1 and CDR2 are MNHNY and SVGAGI (reference sequence). Trimming took off 5 bases at V and 0 bases at J, with 10 bases between the two ends. This CDR3 has 14 residues. DNA for the CDR3: TGTGCCAGCAGTAATGGACAGCTGAACACTGAAGCTTTCTTT. Amino acid sequence: CASSNGQLNTEAFF.

The chain recombines TRBV19 with TRBJ1-1, with D tentatively TRBD1 (5 bases). V gave up 3 bases and J gave up 0 bases, with 14 bases separating them. CDR1 and CDR2 (germline): LNHDA, SQIVND (reference sequence). This CDR3 region has 16 residues. The CDR3 loop reads CASSIMGQGMNTEAFF. CDR3 bases: TGTGCCAGTAGTATTATGGGTCAGGGCATGAACACTGAAGCTTTCTTT.

J is TRBJ2-2 and V is TRBV19; 10 bases fit TRBD1. Trimming at V came to 4 bases and at J to 3 bases, leaving 5 bases not matched to a gene. The V gene's germline CDR1 is LNHDA and CDR2 SQIVND (reference sequence). The CDR3 consists of 16 residues. In nucleotides, the CDR3 is TGTGCCAGTAGTACCTGGGACAGGGGAGACACCGGGGAGCTGTTTTTT. Amino acids: CASSTWDRGDTGELFF.

The CDR3 bases are TGTGCCACCTCGGGACAGCCGAACACTGAAGCTTTCTTT. Protein product: CATSGQPNTEAFF. V and J are TRBV25-1 and TRBJ1-1, with TRBD1 matching 7 bases. The J segment lost 1 base and the V segment lost 10 bases, leaving 6 bases of the junction unmatched. The CDR3 length is 13 residues. From germline, CDR1 is MGHDK and CDR2 SYGVNS.

The rearrangement links TRBV9 to TRBJ2-7; 8 bases are a match to TRBD2. Germline loops: CDR1 SGDLS, CDR2 YYNGEE. The CDR3 has 17 residues. The ends lost 2 bases at V and 2 bases at J; junction bases unmatched: 12. The CDR3 region is CASSVSMGGLATYEQYF. The DNA of the CDR3 is TGTGCCAGCAGCGTGAGTATGGGAGGACTAGCTACCTACGAGCAGTACTTC.

V is TRBV5-5 and J is TRBJ1-2, with 8 nucleotides matching TRBD1. Germline V gene sequence: CDR1 SGHKS, CDR2 YYEKEE (reference sequence). The CDR3 extends over 14 amino acids. The V and J ends lost 3 bases and 2 bases, in that order; junction bases with no gene match: 3. The CDR3 sequence: CASSWDRPNYGYTF. CDR3 DNA: TGTGCCAGCAGCTGGGACAGGCCCAACTATGGCTACACCTTC.

This clone was found once. V gene TRBV6-1 combines with J gene TRBJ1-2; D is unclear. Germline V gene lookup returns CDR1 MNHNS and CDR2 SASEGT. V was pared by 2 bases and J by 4 bases, with 17 bases between. The CDR3 sequence is 16 residues long. This CDR3 reads CASSESITVRGYGYTF. CDR3 DNA sequence: TGTGCCAGCAGTGAAAGTATAACGGTCCGGGGCTATGGCTACACCTTC.

CDR3 in DNA: TGTGCCAGCAGCCCCCTCCAGGGATTGCATGGCTACACCTTC. This translates into CASSPLQGLHGYTF. The rearrangement joins TRBV6-5 to TRBJ1-2; D is possibly TRBD1 (5 bases). The CDR3 runs to 14 residues. Germline V gives CDR1 MNHEY, CDR2 SVGAGI. Trimming took off 6 bases at V and 6 bases at J, with 17 bases between the two ends.

The chain links TRBV6-5 to TRBJ2-7; 7 nucleotides line up with TRBD1. V was pared by 6 bases and J by 5 bases, with 7 bases of the junction left unmatched. The CDR3 contains 13 residues. Germline CDR1 and CDR2: MNHEY and SVGAGI. The CDR3: CASSRQGGHEQYF. The DNA for the CDR3 is TGTGCCAGCAGCCGACAGGGCGGCCACGAGCAGTACTTC.

This chain joins TRBV9 and TRBJ2-3, with 9 bases identical to TRBD2. V lost 5 bases to trimming and J lost 4 bases; unmatched junction nucleotides: 11. Germline CDR1 SGDLS, CDR2 YYNGEE. This CDR3 spans 16 amino acids. The CDR3 DNA reads TGTGCCAGCAGTCAAGGCGGACTAGCGCATTCAGATACGCAGTATTTT. Translated, it gives CASSQGGLAHSDTQYF.

The chain couples TRBV11-3 to TRBJ1-6; D might be TRBD1 (5 bases). The germline gives CDR1 SGHNT, CDR2 YENEEA. Trimming shortened V by 0 bases and J by 0 bases, and 15 bases separated the two germline ends. There are 19 residues in the CDR3. The CDR3 bases are TGTGCCAGCAGCTTAGATCTAATCCGGGGGAGCTCCTATAATTCACCCCTCCACTTT. Translating it yields CASSLDLIRGSSYNSPLHF. Based on the CDR3 plus reference TRBV11-3 and TRBJ1-6, the full variable domain is EAGVVQSPRYKIIEKKQPVAFWCNPISGHNTLYWYLQNLGQGPELLIRYENEEAVDDSQLPKDRFSAERLKGVDSTLKIQPAELGDSAVYLCASSLDLIRGSSYNSPLHFGNGTRLTVT.

V is TRBV5-1 and J is TRBJ2-7; D uncertain. The CDR3 loop spans 18 amino acids. Trimming took 2 bases from V and 4 from J, leaving 25 bases between them. Germline values: CDR1 SGHRS, CDR2 YFSETQ. The CDR3 here is CASSFTASFMRSPYEQYF. CDR3 in DNA: TGCGCCAGCAGCTTTACCGCTTCGTTCATGAGGTCTCCGTACGAGCAGTACTTC.

The chain uses TRBV6-5 and TRBJ2-2; no clear D. The CDR3 length is 12 residues. V was pared by 5 bases and J by 7 bases, with 8 bases between. Germline V gene lookup returns CDR1 MNHEY and CDR2 SVGAGI. The chain's CDR3 is CASSPYNGELFF. The DNA for the CDR3 is TGTGCCAGCAGTCCCTATAACGGGGAGCTGTTTTTT.

This rearrangement joins TRBV19 to TRBJ2-6; 8 bases are a match to TRBD2. The V and J ends lost 6 bases and 0 bases, in that order; junction bases with no gene match: 4. The CDR3 contains 16 residues. Germline values: CDR1 LNHDA, CDR2 SQIVND (reference sequence). The CDR3 protein is CASSIGRASGANVLTF. DNA of the CDR3: TGTGCCAGTAGCATCGGGAGGGCCTCTGGGGCCAACGTCCTGACTTTC. Using reference TRBV19 and TRBJ2-6 for the parts outside the CDR3, the full variable domain is DGGITQSPKYLFRKEGQNVTLSCEQNLNHDAMYWYRQDPGQGLRLIYYSQIVNDFQKGDIAEGYSVSREKKESFPLTVTSAQKNPTAFYLCASSIGRASGANVLTFGAGSRLTVL.

J is TRBJ1-2 and V is TRBV29-1, with 7 bases that match TRBD1. CDR1 is SQVTM and CDR2 is ANQGSEA in the germline V gene. Trimming removed 3 bases from V and 4 bases from J; junction bases left unmatched: 8. The CDR3 runs 14 residues. CDR3 residues: CSVDKGAGGYGYTF. The CDR3 DNA reads as TGCAGCGTTGATAAGGGCGCAGGGGGCTATGGCTACACCTTC.

The gene calls are TRBV9 and TRBJ2-1; tentatively, D is TRBD2 (7 bases). Germline-derived CDR1 and CDR2 are SGDLS and YYNGEE. CDR3 length equals 16 residues. Trimming took off 1 base at V and 7 bases at J, with 18 bases between the two ends. The CDR3 here is CASSVRGAGAPNEQFF. As DNA, the CDR3 is TGTGCCAGCAGCGTAAGGGGGGCGGGAGCCCCGAATGAGCAGTTCTTC. The full variable domain, in which reference TRBV9 and TRBJ2-1 provide the parts outside the CDR3, is DSGVTQTPKHLITATGQRVTLRCSPRSGDLSVYWYQQSLDQGLQFLIQYYNGEERAKGNILERFSAQQFPDLHSELNLSSLELGDSALYFCASSVRGAGAPNEQFFGPGTRLTVL.